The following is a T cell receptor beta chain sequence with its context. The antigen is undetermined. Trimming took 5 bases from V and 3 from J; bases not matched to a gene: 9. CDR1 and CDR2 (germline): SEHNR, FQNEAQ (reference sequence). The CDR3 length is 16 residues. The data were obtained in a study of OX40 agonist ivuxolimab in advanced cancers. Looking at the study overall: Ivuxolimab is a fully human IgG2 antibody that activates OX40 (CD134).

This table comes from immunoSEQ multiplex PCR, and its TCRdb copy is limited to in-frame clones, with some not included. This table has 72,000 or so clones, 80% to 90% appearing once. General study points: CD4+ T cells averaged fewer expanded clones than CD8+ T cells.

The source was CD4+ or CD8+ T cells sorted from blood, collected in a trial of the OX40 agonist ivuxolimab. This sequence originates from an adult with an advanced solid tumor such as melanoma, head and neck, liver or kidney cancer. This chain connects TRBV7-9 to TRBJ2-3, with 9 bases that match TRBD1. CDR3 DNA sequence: TGTGCCAGCAGCATACCAGAGACAGGGGGGACAGATACGCAGTATTTT. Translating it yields CASSIPETGGTDTQYF. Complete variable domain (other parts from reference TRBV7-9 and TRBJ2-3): DTGVSQNPRHKITKRGQNVTFRCDPISEHNRLYWYRQTLGQGPEFLTYFQNEAQLEKSRLLSDRFSAERPKGSFSTLEIQRTEQGDSAMYLCASSIPETGGTDTQYFGPGTRLTVL.